The 30 T cell receptor beta chains reported below all come from one sample, sequenced in a study of cytomegalovirus exposure and HLA in healthy donors. 13 Jbeta primers and 60 Vbeta primers were used for the PCR. TCRdb's table, derived via immunoSEQ multiplex PCR, lists solely in-frame clones and lacks some. The sample has around 190,000 clones, approximately 80% seen once. The sample consisted of PBMCs. These receptors all come from a middle-aged man in good health and CMV-seropositive.

The rearrangement links TRBV5-6 to TRBJ2-2; weak D call: TRBD2 (6 bases). Germline CDR1 SGHDT, CDR2 YYEEEE. Trimming cost V 7 bases and J 4 bases, with 14 bases left between them. The CDR3 runs to 14 residues. CDR3 nucleotide sequence: TGTGCCAGCGCAGAAACCGGGGGCACCGGGGAGCTGTTTTTT. As protein: CASAETGGTGELFF.

The chain uses TRBV6-4 and TRBJ2-1, with 12 bases lining up with TRBD2. Trimming removed 4 bases from V and 7 bases from J; junction bases left unmatched: 8. Germline lookup yields CDR1 MRHNA and CDR2 SNTAGT. This CDR3 comprises 16 residues. CDR3 in amino acids: CASSAVGLAGRNEQFF. CDR3 bases: TGTGCCAGCAGTGCTGTAGGACTAGCGGGGAGGAATGAGCAGTTCTTC.

This chain joins TRBV4-1 and TRBJ2-1; TRBD2 agrees at 15 bases. This CDR3 has 20 amino acids. CDR1 and CDR2 from the germline V gene are MGHRA and YSYEKL. The trim removed 0 bases at V and 0 bases at J, leaving 6 bases unmatched. CDR3 DNA: TGCGCCAGCAGCCAAGATGGAGGACTAGCGGGGGGGAGCTCCTACAATGAGCAGTTCTTC. Translated: CASSQDGGLAGGSSYNEQFF.

The chain carries TRBV21-1 and TRBJ1-2; the table calls TRBD1, which could not be checked here. TRBV21-1 is described as a pseudogene. The CDR3 contains 13 residues. CDR3 loop: CASSNRVYHGYTF. CDR3 nucleotides: TGTGCCAGCAGCAACAGGGTTTATCATGGCTACACCTTC.

V and J are TRBV5-6 and TRBJ2-7, with unresolved D. V lost 4 bases, J lost 2 bases, and 10 bases lay in between. From germline, CDR1 is SGHDT and CDR2 YYEEEE. This CDR3 has 13 residues. CDR3 residues: CASSLDTPYEQYF. CDR3 in DNA: TGTGCCAGCAGCCTCGACACTCCCTACGAGCAGTACTTC.

This rearrangement joins TRBV18 to TRBJ1-2, with unresolved D. The CDR3 is made up of 12 amino acids. CDR1 and CDR2 (germline): KGHSH, LQKENI. V was trimmed by 1 base and J by 6 bases, leaving 6 bases between them. The chain's CDR3 is CASSPRQDGYTF. The CDR3 coding sequence is TGTGCCAGCTCACCACGGCAGGATGGCTACACCTTC.

The CDR3 bases are TGCGCCAGCAGCCAAGGCGAGGACCGGGGGCTGTTTTTT. This codes for CASSQGEDRGLFF. The chain recombines TRBV4-3 with TRBJ1-4, with D perhaps TRBD1 (5 bases). CDR1 is LGHNA, CDR2 YSLEER, per germline. This CDR3 is built from 13 residues. V was shortened by 1 base and J by 14 bases, with 14 bases between the two germline ends.

This rearrangement joins TRBV20-1 to TRBJ2-5; no reliable D call. CDR1 is DFQATT and CDR2 is SNEGSKA in the germline V gene (reference sequence). The CDR3 has 11 residues. V lost 0 bases, J lost 5 bases, and 4 bases lay in between. The CDR3: CSARDLETQYF. The CDR3 DNA reads TGCAGTGCTAGAGACCTGGAGACCCAGTACTTC.

The chain uses TRBV7-2 and TRBJ2-7, with D perhaps matching TRBD1 (5 bases). Germline V gene sequence: CDR1 SGHTA, CDR2 FQGNSA. The CDR3 covers 13 residues. Trimming pared 1 base from V and 5 bases from J, leaving 9 bases between. The CDR3 region has the DNA TGTGCCAGCAGCTTAGAGGGGCTTCACGAGCAGTACTTC. This codes for CASSLEGLHEQYF.

The genes are TRBV2 and TRBJ1-2; D perhaps matches TRBD1 (6 bases). The CDR3 has 17 residues. Germline V lookup: CDR1 SNHLY, CDR2 FYNNEI. Trimming removed 4 bases from V and 4 bases from J, with 22 bases in between. CDR3 in amino acids: CASSAMAGVRVSYGYTF. The CDR3, as DNA: TGTGCCAGCAGTGCCATGGCAGGGGTGAGAGTTAGCTATGGCTACACCTTC.

This chain links TRBV18 with TRBJ2-7; tentative D call: TRBD2 (5 bases). CDR1 is KGHSH and CDR2 is LQKENI in the germline V gene. The CDR3 length is 18 residues. Trimming took 3 bases from V and 2 from J, leaving 23 bases between them. The CDR3, as DNA: TGTGCCAGCTCACCTCCTAACCGGGGTCGGAGCCTTGCCTACGAGCAGTACTTC. It yields the protein CASSPPNRGRSLAYEQYF.

This chain connects TRBV20-1 to TRBJ2-1; D remains ambiguous. The CDR3 totals 11 residues. Germline CDR1 reads DFQATT; CDR2 reads SNEGSKA (reference sequence). V lost 2 bases and J 7 bases, leaving 6 bases between the germline ends. This CDR3 reads CSARTRNEQFF. For the CDR3, the DNA is TGCAGTGCTAGAACCCGGAATGAGCAGTTCTTC.

The rearrangement links TRBV5-1 to TRBJ2-2; perhaps TRBD2 as D (5 bases). V was trimmed by 2 bases and J by 2 bases, leaving 10 bases between them. Germline V CDR1 and CDR2: SGHRS, YFSETQ. This CDR3 has 15 amino acids. CDR3: CASSFLEGNTGELFF. Here the CDR3 DNA reads TGCGCCAGCAGCTTTCTAGAGGGCAACACCGGGGAGCTGTTTTTT.

V gene TRBV5-1 combines with J gene TRBJ2-2, with 10 nucleotides matching TRBD2. Germline V gene data show CDR1 as SGHRS and CDR2 as YFSETQ. This CDR3 has 15 amino acids. The V gene end was trimmed by 2 bases and the J gene end by 7 bases; junction bases not matched to a gene: 5. In DNA, the CDR3 is TGCGCCAGCAGCTTCGGACTAGCGGATGGCGGGGAGCTGTTTTTT. This sequence encodes CASSFGLADGGELFF.

J is TRBJ2-5 and V is TRBV7-9, with TRBD2 identical over 8 bases. Germline trimming cut 5 bases from V and 5 bases from J; bases unmatched to any gene: 1. CDR3 size: 12 residues. The V gene's germline CDR1 is SEHNR and CDR2 FQNEAQ (reference sequence). CDR3 residues: CASSAGGETQYF. CDR3 bases: TGTGCCAGCAGCGCGGGGGGCGAGACCCAGTACTTC.

This chain joins TRBV28 and TRBJ1-5, with D maybe TRBD1 (5 bases). V shed 5 bases and J shed 10 bases, with 21 bases lying between them. This CDR3 contains 15 residues. Germline lookup yields CDR1 MDHEN and CDR2 SYDVKM. CDR3: CASSILQGGAHPQHF. CDR3 nucleotides: TGTGCCAGCAGTATACTCCAGGGTGGGGCCCATCCCCAGCATTTT.

The chain has TRBV30 and TRBJ2-1; 8 bases fit TRBD2. The germline V gene encodes CDR1 GTSNPN and CDR2 SVGIG (reference sequence). The junction had 9 bases not matched to a gene; V was cut back by 1 base and J by 7 bases. CDR3 length: 15 residues. CDR3: CAWSASGSWGNEQFF. The CDR3 bases are TGTGCCTGGAGTGCGAGCGGGAGTTGGGGTAATGAGCAGTTCTTC.

The chain joins TRBV4-2 to TRBJ2-1; tentative D call: TRBD1 (6 bases). Per the germline V gene, CDR1 is LGHNA and CDR2 is YNFKEQ. Trimming shortened V by 2 bases and J by 0 bases, and 14 bases separated the two germline ends. CDR3 size: 17 residues. The CDR3 is CASSQTGTKSSYNEQFF. CDR3 nucleotides: TGTGCCAGCAGCCAAACCGGGACAAAAAGCTCCTACAATGAGCAGTTCTTC.

The chain employs TRBV30 and TRBJ2-7; 14 bases match TRBD2. Trimming removed 3 bases from V and 6 bases from J; junction bases left unmatched: 7. Germline CDR1 reads GTSNPN; CDR2 reads SVGIG (reference sequence). The CDR3 length is 15 residues. CDR3 amino acids: CAWRGLAGEKSEQYF. The CDR3 DNA reads TGTGCCTGGAGGGGACTAGCGGGAGAAAAATCCGAGCAGTACTTC.

The chain combines TRBV6-4 with TRBJ2-3, with 8 bases aligning to TRBD2. V was clipped by 10 bases and J by 7 bases; unmatched bases: 13. The CDR3 extends over 14 amino acids. Germline lookup yields CDR1 MRHNA and CDR2 SNTAGT. CDR3: CATMSGSGGNTQYF. The CDR3 nucleotides read TGTGCCACCATGAGCGGGAGCGGTGGAAATACGCAGTATTTT.

This sequence joins TRBV5-4 and TRBJ2-7; 11 bases are shared with TRBD1. V trimming: 4 bases; J trimming: 2 bases; junction bases outside the gene matches: 5. Germline V gene lookup returns CDR1 SGHNT and CDR2 YYREEE (reference sequence). The CDR3 is 15 amino acids. CDR3: CASSIGTGGAYEQYF. In nucleotides, the CDR3 is TGTGCCAGCAGCATCGGGACAGGGGGAGCCTACGAGCAGTACTTC.

The V call is TRBV4-1, the J call TRBJ2-1; 8 bases map to TRBD2. The germline gives CDR1 MGHRA, CDR2 YSYEKL. The CDR3 totals 14 residues. The V and J ends lost 3 bases and 7 bases, in that order; junction bases with no gene match: 5. The CDR3 here is CASSQRGLGNEQFF. The CDR3 DNA follows: TGCGCCAGCAGCCAGCGGGGACTAGGGAATGAGCAGTTCTTC.

The chain uses TRBV6-1 and TRBJ2-5, with 11 bases that match TRBD2. The CDR3 covers 13 residues. CDR1 and CDR2 (germline): MNHNS, SASEGT. Trimming cost V 6 bases and J 5 bases; bases outside gene matches: 2. This CDR3 reads CASRIAGGETQYF. CDR3 nucleotide sequence: TGTGCCAGCAGGATAGCGGGGGGGGAGACCCAGTACTTC.

This clone has just a few counts. This rearrangement joins TRBV7-8 to TRBJ1-1; 9 bases agree with TRBD1. There are 15 residues in the CDR3. The V gene's germline CDR1 is SGHVS and CDR2 FQNEAQ. With 5 bases clipped from V and 2 bases from J, the junction kept 6 bases outside the gene matches. The chain's CDR3 is CASSPGQGINTEAFF. CDR3 nucleotide sequence: TGTGCCAGCAGCCCAGGACAGGGGATAAACACTGAAGCTTTCTTT. Full variable domain (missing parts from reference TRBV7-8 and TRBJ1-1): GAGVSQSPRYKVAKRGQDVALRCDPISGHVSLFWYQQALGQGPEFLTYFQNEAQLDKSGLPSDRFFAERPEGSVSTLKIQRTQQEDSAVYLCASSPGQGINTEAFFGQGTRLTVV.

The chain is built from TRBV7-8 and TRBJ2-7, with D maybe TRBD1 (6 bases). CDR1 SGHVS and CDR2 FQNEAQ come from the germline V gene. V was shortened by 1 base and J by 3 bases, with 16 bases between the two germline ends. The CDR3 spans 16 residues. For the CDR3, the DNA is TGTGCCAGCAGCTTAGATGCAGGGGTTGCCTACTACGAGCAGTACTTC. Amino acid sequence: CASSLDAGVAYYEQYF.

The V gene is TRBV7-8, the J gene TRBJ2-2; 8 nucleotides line up with TRBD2. CDR3 length equals 15 residues. J was trimmed by 4 bases and V by 3 bases; bases with no gene match: 4. The V gene's germline CDR1 is SGHVS and CDR2 FQNEAQ. CDR3 protein: CASSFKRETTGELFF. In nucleotides, the CDR3 is TGTGCCAGCAGCTTTAAGCGGGAGACCACCGGGGAGCTGTTTTTT.

V is TRBV7-2 and J is TRBJ2-5, with 9 bases lining up with TRBD2. Germline V gene data show CDR1 as SGHTA and CDR2 as FQGNSA. The CDR3 loop spans 17 amino acids. Trimming cost V 4 bases and J 1 base; bases outside gene matches: 10. The CDR3 DNA reads TGTGCCAGCAGCTCCGGGGTTATAGCGGGGGTCCAAGAGACCCAGTACTTC. This encodes CASSSGVIAGVQETQYF.

The chain couples TRBV5-6 to TRBJ2-5, with TRBD2 matching 10 bases. The J segment lost 7 bases and the V segment lost 0 bases, leaving 6 bases of the junction unmatched. The CDR3 consists of 15 residues. Germline loops: CDR1 SGHDT, CDR2 YYEEEE. DNA for the CDR3: TGTGCCAGCAGCTTGGCCCCTAGCGGGGGCGCGACCCAGTACTTC. It yields the protein CASSLAPSGGATQYF.

The chain carries TRBV7-9 and TRBJ2-3; no reliable D call. CDR1 is SEHNR, CDR2 FQNEAQ, per germline (reference sequence). This CDR3 spans 14 amino acids. V lost 3 bases and J 1 base, leaving 8 bases between the germline ends. CDR3 DNA sequence: TGTGCCAGCAGCTTTGAAGCCCGCACAGATACGCAGTATTTT. Protein product: CASSFEARTDTQYF.

The J gene is TRBJ1-2, the V gene TRBV9; TRBD1 matches at 8 bases. The ends lost 4 bases at V and 3 bases at J; junction bases unmatched: 8. The CDR3 is 15 amino acids. Germline V lookup: CDR1 SGDLS, CDR2 YYNGEE. The CDR3 nucleotides are TGTGCCAGCAGCTTAACAGGGGGTAATGACTATGGCTACACCTTC. This gives the protein CASSLTGGNDYGYTF.